Detailed here is one T cell receptor (beta chain). Its target is not known. TCRdb keeps only in-frame clones here, not all; method: immunoSEQ multiplex PCR. Counted here are approximately 24,000 clones, about nine tenths occurring once; the ten biggest clones make up 20% to 25%. This sample stems from a study of T cells in localized non-small cell lung cancer. General observations from the study: The study sequenced only one region of the tumor. As a result, intratumor heterogeneity could not be excluded and remains possible. Uninvolved nearby lung showed the greatest T cell clonality, exceeding that found in tumor. Appearance in adjacent lung was seen for a median about 58 of the top 100 tumor clones.

CDR3 length equals 15 residues. Between the trimmed V and J ends, which lost 1 base and 5 bases, there was a span of 14 bases. Germline V lookup: CDR1 MNHEY, CDR2 SVGAGI. This clonotype was obtained from a man between 40 and 70 years old with stage I squamous cell lung carcinoma. The source was peripheral blood, collected before any cancer treatment. This chain connects TRBV6-5 to TRBJ1-1; D remains ambiguous. The CDR3 region has the DNA TGTGCCAGCAGTTACTTTGCCGACCGCCGGACTGAAGCTTTCTTT. Its translation: CASSYFADRRTEAFF.